Each of the 29 T cell receptor beta chains below was sequenced from the same sample in a study of neurological immune-mediated disorders. Via MiXCR, TCRdb re-called the 5' RACE reads, giving one row per CDR3 protein. The sample has roughly 34,000 distinct CDR3 sequences, 4.6% seen once; the top ten hold 23%. The source material was PBMCs. The receptor source for this set is a man aged 18-30 years in good health.

This clonotype was seen repeatedly, ten times or more. The gene calls are TRBV27 and TRBJ1-1, with a possible D match to TRBD1 (6 bases). The V end was cut by 7 bases, the J end by 2 bases, with 11 bases between. Germline values: CDR1 MNHEY, CDR2 SMNVEV (reference sequence). The CDR3 has 13 amino acids. In DNA, the CDR3 is TGTGCCAGCAAGATCAGGGGAAACACTGAAGCTTTCTTT. This gives the protein CASKIRGNTEAFF.

This clonotype was seen ten or more times. This chain uses TRBV5-1 with TRBJ2-3; D is undetermined. This CDR3 has 20 amino acids. V was shortened by 3 bases and J by 0 bases, with 26 bases between the two germline ends. Germline loops: CDR1 SGHRS, CDR2 YFSETQ. The CDR3 coding sequence is TGCGCCAGCAGCTCTGCGGCAACTTCCGGCTCCGAGATTAGCACAGATACGCAGTATTTT. It encodes CASSSAATSGSEISTDTQYF.

This clonotype was seen at least ten times. The chain uses TRBV7-2 and TRBJ2-3, with D possibly matching TRBD1 (6 bases). V dropped 5 bases and J dropped 0 bases, with 15 bases sitting between them. This CDR3 comprises 16 residues. Germline values: CDR1 SGHTA, CDR2 FQGNSA. The CDR3 protein is CASSLRDTRSTDTQYF. CDR3 DNA sequence: TGTGCCAGCAGCCTACGGGACACGCGTAGCACAGATACGCAGTATTTT.

This clonotype has a count of ten or more. V gene TRBV5-1 combines with J gene TRBJ2-6; D not resolved. The ends were cut back, 0 bases at V and 1 base at J, with 5 bases in the middle. Looked up from germline, CDR1 is SGHRS and CDR2 is YFSETQ. The CDR3 is 15 residues long. The chain's CDR3 is CASSLGGSGANVLTF. The CDR3 DNA reads TGCGCCAGCAGCTTGGGGGGTTCTGGGGCCAACGTCCTGACTTTC.

This clonotype was recorded many times. At one end, the junction sequence differs from germline, possibly due to a read error. The chain combines TRBV20-1 with TRBJ1-1, with 7 bases fitting TRBD1. This CDR3 spans 10 amino acids. Germline V gene data show CDR1 as DFQATT and CDR2 as SNEGSKA (reference sequence). CDR3 nucleotide sequence: TGCAGTGCTACCGGACAGGAGGCTCTCTTT. Translating gives CSATGQEALF.

This clonotype came up many times. The V and J genes are TRBV21-1 and TRBJ2-4; TRBD1, as called in the table, went unchecked against the DNA. TRBV21-1 is noted as a pseudogene. The CDR3 loop spans 15 amino acids. In DNA, the CDR3 is TGTGCCAGCAGCCTGCGGACAGGAGAAAAAAACATTCAGTACTTC. It encodes CASSLRTGEKNIQYF.

This clonotype occurred many times. V is TRBV27 and J is TRBJ1-1; TRBD1 matches 10 bases. Looked up from germline, CDR1 is MNHEY and CDR2 is SMNVEV (reference sequence). With V trimmed by 6 bases and J by 4 bases, 8 bases remained unmatched. The CDR3 covers 15 residues. The CDR3 DNA reads TGTGCCAGCAGGGACAGGGGGAGTCTTGGCACTGAAGCTTTCTTT. It yields the protein CASRDRGSLGTEAFF.

At least ten counts were recorded for this clonotype. The chain links TRBV4-2 to TRBJ1-5, with D hard to call. Trimming stripped 3 bases from V and 3 bases from J, with 9 bases between. The CDR3 is 14 residues long. CDR1 LGHNA and CDR2 YNFKEQ come from the germline V gene. CDR3 in amino acids: CASSQGSLNQPQHF. The CDR3 DNA follows: TGTGCCAGCAGCCAGGGCAGCCTCAATCAGCCCCAGCATTTT.

This clonotype was seen many times. The chain uses TRBV5-6 and TRBJ1-4; no clear D gene. Germline CDR1 is SGHDT and CDR2 is YYEEEE. V lost 2 bases and J 7 bases, leaving 15 bases between the germline ends. The length of the CDR3 is 15 residues. CDR3 coding DNA: TGTGCCAGCAGCTTTTCTCTTAATGGCGGTGAAAAACTGTTTTTT. It yields the protein CASSFSLNGGEKLFF.

This clonotype was picked up many times. The gene calls are TRBV5-1 and TRBJ2-7; weak D call: TRBD2 (6 bases). The length of the CDR3 is 15 residues. Trimming took off 0 bases at V and 5 bases at J, with 15 bases between the two ends. Looked up from germline, CDR1 is SGHRS and CDR2 is YFSETQ. CDR3 coding DNA: TGCGCCAGCAGCTTGGAGGGTGCGGGGTCCGACGAGCAGTACTTC. This sequence encodes CASSLEGAGSDEQYF.

In its sample, this clonotype was seen many times. The chain couples TRBV12-3 or TRBV12-4 to TRBJ2-5; 11 bases line up with TRBD1. V shed 3 bases and J 0 bases; nucleotides not matched to a gene: 6. The CDR3 runs 17 residues. The CDR3 DNA is TGTGCCAGCAGTTTGTTTCCGGGACAGGGGGACCAAGAGACCCAGTACTTC. Translating it yields CASSLFPGQGDQETQYF.

Within the sample, this clonotype is medium-sized. This chain joins TRBV5-1 and TRBJ1-1, with D perhaps TRBD1 (5 bases). This CDR3 region has 16 residues. Germline CDR1 and CDR2: SGHRS and YFSETQ. The V gene lost 4 bases and the J gene lost 6 bases, with 22 bases spanning the gap. Here the CDR3 DNA reads TGCGCCAGCAGCCCCCGTACTCGGGAGAGGGGCGCTGAAGCTTTCTTT. This codes for CASSPRTRERGAEAFF.

At least ten counts were recorded for this clonotype. V and J are TRBV10-3 and TRBJ2-7; D is unresolved. With 5 bases removed from V and 0 bases from J, the gap between germline ends came to 5 bases. Germline CDR1 ENHRY, CDR2 SYGVKD. CDR3 length: 12 amino acids. CDR3 protein: CAISRASYEQYF. CDR3 nucleotides: TGTGCCATCAGTCGCGCCTCCTACGAGCAGTACTTC.

In this sample, this clonotype turned up many times. V gene TRBV5-1 combines with J gene TRBJ2-1; D is possibly TRBD1 (6 bases). The CDR3 is made up of 14 amino acids. Germline values: CDR1 SGHRS, CDR2 YFSETQ. V lost 7 bases and J 4 bases, leaving 15 bases between the germline ends. In nucleotides, the CDR3 is TGCGCCAGCGCTGTGGGGGCGCAGTACAATGAGCAGTTCTTC. Protein: CASAVGAQYNEQFF.

This clonotype has a count of ten or more. V and J are TRBV20-1 and TRBJ1-5; D ambiguous. The CDR3 is made up of 12 amino acids. CDR1 and CDR2 (germline): DFQATT, SNEGSKA (reference sequence). Trimming removed 0 bases from V and 7 bases from J, with 7 bases in between. The CDR3, as DNA: TGCAGTGCTAGAGATTTGCTCCAGCCCCAGCATTTT. Translation gives CSARDLLQPQHF.

This clonotype appeared a few times. J is TRBJ2-1 and V is TRBV6-4, with TRBD2 as a possible D gene (6 bases). Germline V gene lookup returns CDR1 MRHNA and CDR2 SNTAGT. The CDR3 extends over 15 amino acids. V was cut by 7 bases and J by 3 bases, with 16 bases left in between. The CDR3 region is CASTPTRGVYNEQFF. CDR3 coding DNA: TGTGCCAGCACCCCGACTAGAGGGGTCTACAATGAGCAGTTCTTC.

This clonotype was seen a few times. V gene TRBV11-3 combines with J gene TRBJ2-1; TRBD2 agrees at 8 bases. V lost 5 bases to trimming and J lost 3 bases; unmatched junction nucleotides: 6. CDR3 length: 15 amino acids. The germline V gene encodes CDR1 SGHNT and CDR2 YENEEA. This chain's CDR3 is CASSAPGGLYNEQFF. CDR3 in DNA: TGTGCCAGCAGCGCCCCGGGGGGGCTCTACAATGAGCAGTTCTTC.

This clonotype was detected ten times or more. V gene TRBV18 combines with J gene TRBJ1-1; D gene uncertain. Germline values: CDR1 KGHSH, CDR2 LQKENI. The CDR3 consists of 15 residues. Trimming removed 10 bases from V and 4 bases from J, with 22 bases in between. CDR3 residues: CATLTNSVEGTEAFF. The CDR3 DNA is TGTGCCACCCTTACCAATTCTGTGGAGGGCACTGAAGCTTTCTTT.

The table lists this clonotype with many counts. The V and J genes are TRBV5-1 and TRBJ2-5, with D unresolved. This CDR3 is 15 amino acids long. Germline assignment: CDR1 SGHRS and CDR2 YFSETQ. Trimming stripped 7 bases from V and 5 bases from J, with 21 bases between. The CDR3 region is CASFGSSMTRETQYF. The CDR3 coding sequence is TGCGCCAGCTTCGGGTCCTCAATGACGCGGGAGACCCAGTACTTC.

This clonotype has at least ten counts. This sequence joins TRBV3-1 and TRBJ2-5; the D gene is possibly TRBD2 (6 bases). The CDR3 sequence is 14 residues long. V was clipped by 0 bases and J by 7 bases, with 12 bases between them. Germline V CDR1 and CDR2: LGHDT, YNNKEL (reference sequence). The CDR3 DNA reads as TGTGCCAGCAGCCAAGATGTCGCCGGGAGGACCCAGTACTTC. This encodes CASSQDVAGRTQYF.

Many counts were recorded for this clonotype. The chain carries TRBV6-1 and TRBJ2-7, with D perhaps TRBD2 (6 bases). Deletions cut 5 bases from V and 3 bases from J, with 14 bases between. This CDR3 comprises 14 residues. Germline values: CDR1 MNHNS, CDR2 SASEGT. The CDR3 loop reads CASSSRRGGYEQYF. Here the CDR3 DNA reads TGTGCCAGCAGTTCGAGGAGGGGTGGCTACGAGCAGTACTTC.

There are many counts of this clonotype. The chain recombines TRBV7-6 with TRBJ2-7; D not resolved. The CDR3 is 14 residues long. The V end lost 1 base, the J end lost 6 bases, and 13 bases lay between the germline ends. Germline CDR1 is SGHVS and CDR2 is FNYEAQ. The CDR3 DNA sequence: TGTGCCAGCAGCTTAGATGGGGTACGGAGCGAGCAGTACTTC. This codes for CASSLDGVRSEQYF.

At least ten counts were recorded for this clonotype. The chain has TRBV13 and TRBJ2-7; 7 bases are a match to TRBD1. The V gene end was trimmed by 5 bases and the J gene end by 2 bases; junction bases not matched to a gene: 6. Germline CDR1 is PRHDT and CDR2 is FYEKMQ (reference sequence). The CDR3 covers 14 residues. The CDR3 coding sequence is TGTGCCAGCAGCACCACCGGGACAGCCTACGAGCAGTACTTC. This sequence encodes CASSTTGTAYEQYF.

Only a few counts were recorded for this clonotype. The V gene is TRBV5-1, the J gene TRBJ2-7, with 7 bases identical to TRBD1. Germline loops: CDR1 SGHRS, CDR2 YFSETQ. Unmatched junction bases numbered 4, after V lost 2 bases and J lost 5 bases. This CDR3 is 13 amino acids long. The CDR3: CASSFPGGNEQYF. CDR3 nucleotide sequence: TGCGCCAGCAGCTTCCCAGGGGGTAACGAGCAGTACTTC.

In its sample, this clonotype was seen many times. This chain's CDR3 is CASSAPTPRNTEAFF. Here the CDR3 DNA reads TGCGCCAGCAGCGCCCCGACCCCCCGGAACACTGAAGCTTTCTTT. The chain has TRBV5-1 and TRBJ1-1; D remains unclear. Looked up from germline, CDR1 is SGHRS and CDR2 is YFSETQ. This CDR3 comprises 15 residues. Between the trimmed V and J ends, which lost 4 bases and 1 base, there was a span of 14 bases. Filled out from reference TRBV5-1 and TRBJ1-1, the complete variable domain reads KAGVTQTPRYLIKTRGQQVTLSCSPISGHRSVSWYQQTPGQGLQFLFEYFSETQRNKGNFPGRFSGRQFSNSRSEMNVSTLELGDSALYLCASSAPTPRNTEAFFGQGTRLTVV.

This clonotype has a count of ten or more. The chain has TRBV6-5 and TRBJ1-3; possible D gene TRBD1, 5 bases. The length of the CDR3 is 15 residues. The V end lost 5 bases, the J end lost 0 bases, and 11 bases lay between the germline ends. Germline V lookup: CDR1 MNHEY, CDR2 SVGAGI. The CDR3 DNA reads as TGTGCCAGCAGTCAGATGACAGACTCTGGAAACACCATATATTTT. Its protein product is CASSQMTDSGNTIYF.

This clonotype was found many times. The chain employs TRBV10-3 and TRBJ2-6; D is tentatively TRBD1 or TRBD2 (5 bases each). Germline CDR1 and CDR2: ENHRY and SYGVKD. Trimming pared 6 bases from V and 0 bases from J, leaving 15 bases between. CDR3 length: 17 amino acids. The CDR3 nucleotides read TGTGCCATCAGCGGGACGGAAGGGTTCTCTGGGGCCAACGTCCTGACTTTC. Protein sequence: CAISGTEGFSGANVLTF.

This clonotype was seen at least ten times. The chain recombines TRBV4-1 with TRBJ2-7; 7 nucleotides line up with TRBD1. Per germline, CDR1 MGHRA and CDR2 YSYEKL. This CDR3 has 14 amino acids. The V and J ends lost 1 base and 3 bases, in that order; junction bases with no gene match: 3. The CDR3 reads CASSQVGDSYEQYF. The CDR3 DNA reads as TGCGCCAGCAGCCAAGTAGGGGACAGCTACGAGCAGTACTTC.

This clonotype was seen at least ten times. The V call is TRBV5-4, the J call TRBJ1-4; 7 nucleotides line up with TRBD1. CDR3 length: 15 amino acids. The ends lost 4 bases at V and 4 bases at J; junction bases unmatched: 7. Germline CDR1 reads SGHNT; CDR2 reads YYREEE (reference sequence). CDR3 residues: CASSENRGLNEKLFF. CDR3 DNA: TGTGCCAGCAGCGAAAACAGGGGCCTTAATGAAAAACTGTTTTTT.